This T cell receptor (beta chain) was sequenced for a study of blood T cell repertoires in COVID-19. The overall study: Samples came from the United States, Italy and Spain, spanning acute and convalescent COVID-19.

The Seattle site enrolled patients during active infection and followed them longitudinally. The protocol was immunoSEQ multiplex PCR, while the TCRdb copy is restricted to in-frame clones and leaves out a portion. Of some 400,000 clones in the sample, approximately 89% were seen once. The germline CDR1 and CDR2 sequences are MNHNY and SVGAGI (reference sequence). V was clipped by 7 bases and J by 7 bases; unmatched bases: 9. The CDR3 length is 15 residues. The origin of this receptor is a woman in her twenties or thirties with COVID-19, enrolled during active disease. The chain couples TRBV6-6 to TRBJ1-6; TRBD1 agrees at 8 bases. Sequenced input: peripheral blood. As DNA, the CDR3 is TGTGCCAGCAAACGACAGGACAGGGTCAATTCACCCCTCCACTTT. Amino acids: CASKRQDRVNSPLHF.